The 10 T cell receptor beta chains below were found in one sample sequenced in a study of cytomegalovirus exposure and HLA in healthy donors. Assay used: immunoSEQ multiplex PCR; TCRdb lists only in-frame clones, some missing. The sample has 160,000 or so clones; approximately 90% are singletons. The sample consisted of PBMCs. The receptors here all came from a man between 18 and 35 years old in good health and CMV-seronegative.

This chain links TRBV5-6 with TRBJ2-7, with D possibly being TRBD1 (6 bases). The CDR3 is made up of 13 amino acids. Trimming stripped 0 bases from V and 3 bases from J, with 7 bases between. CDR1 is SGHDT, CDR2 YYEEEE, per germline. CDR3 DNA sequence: TGTGCCAGCAGCTTGGGGGGGCTCTACGAGCAGTACTTC. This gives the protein CASSLGGLYEQYF.

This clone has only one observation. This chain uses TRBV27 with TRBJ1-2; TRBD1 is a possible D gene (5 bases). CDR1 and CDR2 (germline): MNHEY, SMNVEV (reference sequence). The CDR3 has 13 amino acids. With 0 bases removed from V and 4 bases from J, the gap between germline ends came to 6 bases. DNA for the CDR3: TGTGCCAGCAGTTTATCAGGGGCCTATGGCTACACCTTC. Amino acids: CASSLSGAYGYTF.

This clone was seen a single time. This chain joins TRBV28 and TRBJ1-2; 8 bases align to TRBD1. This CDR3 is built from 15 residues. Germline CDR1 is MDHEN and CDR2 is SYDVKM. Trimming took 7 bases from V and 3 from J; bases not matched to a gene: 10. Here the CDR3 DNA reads TGTGCCAGCAAGACAGGGGAGGTAGGGTACTATGGCTACACCTTC. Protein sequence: CASKTGEVGYYGYTF.

CDR3 DNA sequence: TGCGCCAGCAGGGGCAGCTCCTACGAGCAGTACTTC. It specifies CASRGSSYEQYF. The J gene is TRBJ2-7, the V gene TRBV10-2; D is uncertain. Trimming took 6 bases from V and 0 from J, leaving 6 bases between them. Germline CDR1 WSHSY, CDR2 SAAADI. This CDR3 has 12 amino acids.

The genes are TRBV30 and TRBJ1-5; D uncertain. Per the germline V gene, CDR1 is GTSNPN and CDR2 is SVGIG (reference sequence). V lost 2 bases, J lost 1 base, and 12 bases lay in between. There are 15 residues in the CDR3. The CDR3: CAWSPWGGSNQPQHF. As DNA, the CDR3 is TGTGCCTGGAGTCCCTGGGGAGGGAGCAATCAGCCCCAGCATTTT.

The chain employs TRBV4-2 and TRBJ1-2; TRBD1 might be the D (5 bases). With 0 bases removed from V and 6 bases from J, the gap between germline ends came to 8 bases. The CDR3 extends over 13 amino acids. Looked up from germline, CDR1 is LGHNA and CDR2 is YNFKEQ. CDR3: CASSQEAGDGYTF. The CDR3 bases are TGTGCCAGCAGCCAAGAGGCGGGGGATGGCTACACCTTC.

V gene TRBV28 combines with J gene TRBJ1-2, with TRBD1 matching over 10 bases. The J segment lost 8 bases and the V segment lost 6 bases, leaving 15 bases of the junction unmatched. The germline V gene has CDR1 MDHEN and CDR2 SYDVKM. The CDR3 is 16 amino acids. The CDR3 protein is CASSAGTGAELRGYTF. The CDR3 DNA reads TGTGCCAGCAGCGCCGGGACAGGGGCTGAGTTACGGGGCTACACCTTC.

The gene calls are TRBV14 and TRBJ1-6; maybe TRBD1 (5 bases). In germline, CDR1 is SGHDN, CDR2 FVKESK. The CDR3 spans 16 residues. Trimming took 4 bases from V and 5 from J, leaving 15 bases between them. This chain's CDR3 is CASSPRDSGDNSPLHF. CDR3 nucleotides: TGTGCCAGCAGCCCTAGGGACTCCGGGGATAATTCACCCCTCCACTTT.

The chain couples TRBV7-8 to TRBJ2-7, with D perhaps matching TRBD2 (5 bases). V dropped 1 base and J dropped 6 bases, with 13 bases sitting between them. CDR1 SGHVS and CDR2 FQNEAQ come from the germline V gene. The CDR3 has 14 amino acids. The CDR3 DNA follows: TGTGCCAGCAGCTTAGTGGCGGGCCCTGGCGAGCAGTACGTC. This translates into CASSLVAGPGEQYV.

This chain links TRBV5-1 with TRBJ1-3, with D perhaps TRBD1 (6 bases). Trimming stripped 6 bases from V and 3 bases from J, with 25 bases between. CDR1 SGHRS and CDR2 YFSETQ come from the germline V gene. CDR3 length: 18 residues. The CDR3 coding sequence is TGCGCCAGCACCCTACAGGGTTTGAGCAAGGCAGGTGGAAACACCATATATTTT. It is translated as CASTLQGLSKAGGNTIYF.